This record concerns one T cell receptor beta chain sequence. This sample was included in a study of blood T cell repertoires in COVID-19. On the study more broadly: From the United States, Italy and Spain came samples of acute and convalescent COVID-19. T cells, B-cell-depleted T cells, or PBMCs supplied cDNA or gDNA.

Generated by immunoSEQ multiplex PCR, the TCRdb table keeps only in-frame clones and is missing some. In the table there are about 8,700 clones, approximately 86% of which are singletons. Germline V gives CDR1 MNHEY, CDR2 SVGEGT. The CDR3 runs 12 residues. V was clipped by 4 bases and J by 3 bases, with 7 bases between them. Sequenced input: peripheral blood. This TCR was sampled from a human donor with active COVID-19. The donor label of this sample is uncertain. This sequence joins TRBV6-2 or TRBV6-3 and TRBJ2-7; D perhaps matches TRBD1 (6 bases). DNA for the CDR3: TGTGCCAGCAGTTCACAGGGCTACGAGCAGTACGTC. It specifies CASSSQGYEQYV.